These 2 T cell receptor beta chains came from one sample sequenced in a study of shared clonotypes between healthy human individuals. TCRdb's table, derived via immunoSEQ multiplex PCR, lists solely in-frame clones and lacks some. This table has some 470,000 clones, 75% to 85% appearing once. Sequencing was done on a sample of PBMCs. These receptors all stem from a woman in her thirties or forties in good health. Some clones in this sample may be carry-over from other donors' samples.

The chain is built from TRBV7-7 and TRBJ2-5; D not resolved. This CDR3 is built from 13 residues. CDR1 and CDR2 from the germline V gene are SSHAT and FNYEAQ (reference sequence). Trimming removed 5 bases from V and 0 bases from J, with 7 bases in between. CDR3 amino acids: CASSPRDQETQYF. Written as DNA, the CDR3 is TGTGCCAGCAGCCCCCGGGACCAAGAGACCCAGTACTTC.

The chain uses TRBV27 and TRBJ2-1, with 12 bases fitting TRBD2. The CDR3 consists of 14 residues. CDR1 MNHEY and CDR2 SMNVEV come from the germline V gene (reference sequence). V shed 5 bases, J shed 9 bases, and the junction held 5 bases outside the gene matches. CDR3 bases: TGTGCCAGCAGTCGAGGACTAGCGGGAAGTGAGCAGTTCTTC. This translates into CASSRGLAGSEQFF.